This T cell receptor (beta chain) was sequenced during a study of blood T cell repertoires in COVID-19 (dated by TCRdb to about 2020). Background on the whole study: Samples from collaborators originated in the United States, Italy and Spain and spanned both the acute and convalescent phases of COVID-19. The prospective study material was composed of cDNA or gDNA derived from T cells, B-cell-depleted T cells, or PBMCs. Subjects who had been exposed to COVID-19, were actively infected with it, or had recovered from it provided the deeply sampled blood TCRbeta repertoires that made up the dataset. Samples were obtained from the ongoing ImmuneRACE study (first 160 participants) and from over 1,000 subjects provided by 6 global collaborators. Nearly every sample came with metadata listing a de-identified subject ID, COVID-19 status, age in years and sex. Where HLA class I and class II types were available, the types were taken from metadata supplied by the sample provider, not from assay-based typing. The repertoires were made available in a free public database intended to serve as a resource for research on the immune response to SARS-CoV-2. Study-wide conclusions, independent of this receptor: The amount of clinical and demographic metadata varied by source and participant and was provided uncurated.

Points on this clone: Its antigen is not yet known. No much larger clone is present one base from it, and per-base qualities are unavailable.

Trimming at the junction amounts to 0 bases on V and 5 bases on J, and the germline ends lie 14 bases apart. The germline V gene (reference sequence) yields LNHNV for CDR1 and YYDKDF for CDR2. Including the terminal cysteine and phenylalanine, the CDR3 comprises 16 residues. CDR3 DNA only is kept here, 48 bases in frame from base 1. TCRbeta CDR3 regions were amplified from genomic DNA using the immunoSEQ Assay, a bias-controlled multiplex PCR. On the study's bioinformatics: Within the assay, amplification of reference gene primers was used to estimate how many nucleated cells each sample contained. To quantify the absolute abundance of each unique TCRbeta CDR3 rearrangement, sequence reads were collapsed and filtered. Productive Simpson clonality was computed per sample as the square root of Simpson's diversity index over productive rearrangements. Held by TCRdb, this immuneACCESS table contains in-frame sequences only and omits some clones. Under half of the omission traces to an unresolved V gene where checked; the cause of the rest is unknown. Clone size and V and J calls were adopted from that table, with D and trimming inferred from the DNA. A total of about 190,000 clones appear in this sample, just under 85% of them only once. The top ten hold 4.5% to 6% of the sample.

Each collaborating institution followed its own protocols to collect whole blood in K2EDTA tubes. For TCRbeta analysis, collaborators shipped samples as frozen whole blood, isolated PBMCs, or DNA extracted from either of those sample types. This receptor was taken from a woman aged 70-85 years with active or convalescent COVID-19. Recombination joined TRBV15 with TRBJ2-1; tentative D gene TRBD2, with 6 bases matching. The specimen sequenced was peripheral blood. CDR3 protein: CATSRDASVNDNEQFF. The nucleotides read TGTGCCACCAGCAGAGATGCTAGCGTTAATGACAATGAGCAGTTCTTC.